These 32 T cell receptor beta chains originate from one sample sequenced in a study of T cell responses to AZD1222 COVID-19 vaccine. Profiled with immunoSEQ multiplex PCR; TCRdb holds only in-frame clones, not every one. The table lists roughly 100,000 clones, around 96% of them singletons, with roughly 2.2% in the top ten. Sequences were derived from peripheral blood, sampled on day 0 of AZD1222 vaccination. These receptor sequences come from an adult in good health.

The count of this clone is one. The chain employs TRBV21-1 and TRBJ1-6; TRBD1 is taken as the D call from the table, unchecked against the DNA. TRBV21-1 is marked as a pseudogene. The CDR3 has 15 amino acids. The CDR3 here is CASSRFRDSNSPLHF. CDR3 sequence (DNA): TGTGCCAGCAGCAGATTCCGGGACAGCAATTCACCCCTCCACTTT.

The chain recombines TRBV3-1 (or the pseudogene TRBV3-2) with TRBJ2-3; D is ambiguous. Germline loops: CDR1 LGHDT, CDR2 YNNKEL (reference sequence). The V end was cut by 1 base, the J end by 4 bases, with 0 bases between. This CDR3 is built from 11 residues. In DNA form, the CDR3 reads TGTGCCAGCAGCCAAGCAGATACGCAGTATTTT. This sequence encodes CASSQADTQYF.

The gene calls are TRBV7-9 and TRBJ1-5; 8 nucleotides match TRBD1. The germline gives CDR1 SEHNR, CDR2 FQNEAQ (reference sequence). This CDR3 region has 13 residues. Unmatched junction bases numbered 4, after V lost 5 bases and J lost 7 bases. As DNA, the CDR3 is TGTGCCAGCAGCCTCACAGGGGGGCAGCCCCAGCATTTT. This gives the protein CASSLTGGQPQHF.

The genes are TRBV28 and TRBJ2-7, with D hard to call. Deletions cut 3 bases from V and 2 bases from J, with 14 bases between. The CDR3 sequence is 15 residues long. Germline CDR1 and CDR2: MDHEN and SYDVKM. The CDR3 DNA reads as TGTGCCAGCAGTTTTTCTCGGGTTCCGACCTACGAGCAGTACTTC. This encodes CASSFSRVPTYEQYF.

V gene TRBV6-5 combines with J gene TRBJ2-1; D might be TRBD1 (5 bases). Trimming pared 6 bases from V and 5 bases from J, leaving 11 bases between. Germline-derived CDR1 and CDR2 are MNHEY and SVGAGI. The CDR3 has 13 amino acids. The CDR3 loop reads CASRRQRNNEQFF. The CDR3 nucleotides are TGTGCCAGCAGGCGACAGAGGAACAATGAGCAGTTCTTC.

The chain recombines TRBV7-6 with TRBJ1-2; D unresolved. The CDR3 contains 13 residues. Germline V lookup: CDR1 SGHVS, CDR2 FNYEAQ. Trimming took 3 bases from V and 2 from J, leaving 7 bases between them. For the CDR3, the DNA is TGTGCCAGCAGCTTTAACAGCAACTATGGCTACACCTTC. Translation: CASSFNSNYGYTF.

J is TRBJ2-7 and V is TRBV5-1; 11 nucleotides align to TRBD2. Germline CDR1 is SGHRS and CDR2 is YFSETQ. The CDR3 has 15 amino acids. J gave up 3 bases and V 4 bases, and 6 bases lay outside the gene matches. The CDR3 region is CASSGMTSGVYEQYF. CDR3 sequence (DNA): TGCGCCAGCAGCGGAATGACTAGCGGGGTCTACGAGCAGTACTTC.

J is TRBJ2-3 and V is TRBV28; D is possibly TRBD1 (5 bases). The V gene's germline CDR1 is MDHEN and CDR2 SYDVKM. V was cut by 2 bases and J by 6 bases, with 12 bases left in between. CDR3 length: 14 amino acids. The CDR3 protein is CASSLGRVWDTQYF. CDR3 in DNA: TGTGCCAGCAGTTTAGGCAGGGTGTGGGATACGCAGTATTTT.

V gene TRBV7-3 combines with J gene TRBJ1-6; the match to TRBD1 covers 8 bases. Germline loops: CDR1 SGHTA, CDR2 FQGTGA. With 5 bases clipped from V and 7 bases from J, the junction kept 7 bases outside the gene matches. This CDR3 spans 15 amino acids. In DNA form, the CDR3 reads TGTGCCAGCAGCAGTGGGACAGGCCTCAATTCACCCCTCCACTTT. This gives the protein CASSSGTGLNSPLHF.

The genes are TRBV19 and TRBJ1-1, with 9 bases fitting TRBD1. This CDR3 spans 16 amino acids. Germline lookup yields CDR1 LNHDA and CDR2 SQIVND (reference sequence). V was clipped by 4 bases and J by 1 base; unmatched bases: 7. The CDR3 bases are TGTGCCAGTAGTACAGGGACAGGGCCACCGAACACTGAAGCTTTCTTT. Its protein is CASSTGTGPPNTEAFF.

The DNA of the CDR3 is TGTGCCATCAGCGCCGATCGGGTAAGCAATCAGCCCCAGCATTTT. Its protein is CAISADRVSNQPQHF. The chain couples TRBV10-3 to TRBJ1-5; D call uncertain. The CDR3 covers 15 residues. Per germline, CDR1 ENHRY and CDR2 SYGVKD. Deletions cut 6 bases from V and 1 base from J, with 13 bases between.

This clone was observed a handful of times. CDR3 sequence: CASSEEGTGDYEQYF. CDR3 nucleotide sequence: TGTGCCAGCAGTGAAGAAGGGACAGGGGATTACGAGCAGTACTTC. V usage is TRBV2 and J usage is TRBJ2-7; 10 bases are shared with TRBD1. The trim removed 1 base at V and 4 bases at J, leaving 4 bases unmatched. The V gene's germline CDR1 is SNHLY and CDR2 FYNNEI. CDR3 size: 15 residues.

CDR3 in amino acids: CATSGPFGTSGGNTGELFF. The CDR3 nucleotides are TGTGCCACCAGTGGCCCATTCGGGACTAGCGGGGGGAACACCGGGGAGCTGTTTTTT. V gene TRBV24-1 combines with J gene TRBJ2-2, with 14 bases identical to TRBD2. CDR3 size: 19 residues. The germline CDR1 and CDR2 sequences are KGHDR and SFDVKD. Losses at the gene ends were 5 bases for V and 1 base for J; bases not matched to a gene: 8.

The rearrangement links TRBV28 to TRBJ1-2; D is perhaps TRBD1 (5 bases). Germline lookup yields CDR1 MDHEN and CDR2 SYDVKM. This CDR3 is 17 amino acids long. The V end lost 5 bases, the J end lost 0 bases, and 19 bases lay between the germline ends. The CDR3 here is CASSTTRQSATNYGYTF. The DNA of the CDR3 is TGTGCCAGCAGTACTACTAGACAGTCCGCTACTAACTATGGCTACACCTTC.

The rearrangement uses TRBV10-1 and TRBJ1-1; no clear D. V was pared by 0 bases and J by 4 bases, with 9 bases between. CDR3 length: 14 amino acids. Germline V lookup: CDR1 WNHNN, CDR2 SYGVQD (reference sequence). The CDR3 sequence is CASSESGPGTEAFF. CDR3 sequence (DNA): TGCGCCAGCAGTGAGTCGGGTCCGGGCACTGAAGCTTTCTTT.

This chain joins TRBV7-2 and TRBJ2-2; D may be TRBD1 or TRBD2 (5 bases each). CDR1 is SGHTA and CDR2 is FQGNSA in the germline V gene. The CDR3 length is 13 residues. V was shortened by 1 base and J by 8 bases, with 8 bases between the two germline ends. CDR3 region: CASSLGGYGELFF. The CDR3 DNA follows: TGTGCCAGCAGCTTAGGGGGGTATGGGGAGCTGTTTTTT.

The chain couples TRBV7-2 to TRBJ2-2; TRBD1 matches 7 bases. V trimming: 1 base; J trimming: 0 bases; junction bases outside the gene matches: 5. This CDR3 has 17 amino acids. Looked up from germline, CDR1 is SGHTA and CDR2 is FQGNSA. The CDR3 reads CASSLVAGTANTGELFF. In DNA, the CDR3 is TGTGCCAGCAGCTTAGTAGCAGGGACAGCGAACACCGGGGAGCTGTTTTTT.

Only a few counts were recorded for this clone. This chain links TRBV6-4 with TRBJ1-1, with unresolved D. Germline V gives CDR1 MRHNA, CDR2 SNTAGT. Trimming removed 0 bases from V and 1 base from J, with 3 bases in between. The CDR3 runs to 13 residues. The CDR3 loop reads CASSDSANTEAFF. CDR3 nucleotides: TGTGCCAGCAGTGACTCCGCGAACACTGAAGCTTTCTTT.

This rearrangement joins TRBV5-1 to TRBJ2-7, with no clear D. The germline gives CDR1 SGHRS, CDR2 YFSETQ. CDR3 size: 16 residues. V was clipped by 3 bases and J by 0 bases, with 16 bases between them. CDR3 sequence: CASSSNDYPSSYEQYF. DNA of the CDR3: TGCGCCAGCAGCTCAAACGATTACCCAAGCTCCTACGAGCAGTACTTC.

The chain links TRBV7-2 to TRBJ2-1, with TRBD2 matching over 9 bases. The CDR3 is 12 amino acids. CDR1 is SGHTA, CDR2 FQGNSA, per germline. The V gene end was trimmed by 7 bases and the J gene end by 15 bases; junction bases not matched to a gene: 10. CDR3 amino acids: CASKKGGLAWFF. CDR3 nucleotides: TGTGCCAGCAAAAAGGGAGGACTAGCGTGGTTCTTC.

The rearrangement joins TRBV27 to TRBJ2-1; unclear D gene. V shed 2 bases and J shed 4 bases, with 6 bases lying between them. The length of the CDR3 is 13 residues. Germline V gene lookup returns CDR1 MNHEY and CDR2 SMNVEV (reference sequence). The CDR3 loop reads CASSLRTYNEQFF. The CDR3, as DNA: TGTGCCAGCAGTTTACGCACTTACAATGAGCAGTTCTTC.

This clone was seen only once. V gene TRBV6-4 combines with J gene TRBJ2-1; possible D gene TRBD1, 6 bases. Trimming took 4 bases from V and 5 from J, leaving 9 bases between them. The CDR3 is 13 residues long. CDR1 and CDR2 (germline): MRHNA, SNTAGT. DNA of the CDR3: TGTGCCAGCAGTGTGGGGGCCAACAATGAGCAGTTCTTC. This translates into CASSVGANNEQFF.

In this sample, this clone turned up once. In DNA, the CDR3 is TGCAGCGTTGGAGGGGCAACTAATGAAAAACTGTTTTTT. Translated: CSVGGATNEKLFF. The rearrangement links TRBV29-1 to TRBJ1-4; tentative D call: TRBD1 (5 bases). The CDR3 spans 13 residues. Germline-derived CDR1 and CDR2 are SQVTM and ANQGSEA. Trimming took 4 bases from V and 0 from J, leaving 6 bases between them.

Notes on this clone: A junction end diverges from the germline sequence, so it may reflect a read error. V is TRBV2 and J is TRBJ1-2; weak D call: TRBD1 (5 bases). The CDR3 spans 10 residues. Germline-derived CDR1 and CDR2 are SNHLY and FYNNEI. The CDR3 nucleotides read TGTGCCGGCAGGGAATATGGCTACACCTTC. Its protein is CAGREYGYTF.

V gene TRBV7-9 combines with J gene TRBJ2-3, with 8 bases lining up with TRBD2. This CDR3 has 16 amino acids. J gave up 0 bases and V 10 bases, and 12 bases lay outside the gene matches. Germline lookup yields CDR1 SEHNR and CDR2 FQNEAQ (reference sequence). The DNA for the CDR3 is TGTGCCATCGGGCCAGCGGGAGACCTTAGCACAGATACGCAGTATTTT. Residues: CAIGPAGDLSTDTQYF. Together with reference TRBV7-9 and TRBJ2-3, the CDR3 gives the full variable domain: DTGVSQNPRHKITKRGQNVTFRCDPISEHNRLYWYRQTLGQGPEFLTYFQNEAQLEKSRLLSDRFSAERPKGSFSTLEIQRTEQGDSAMYLCAIGPAGDLSTDTQYFGPGTRLTVL.

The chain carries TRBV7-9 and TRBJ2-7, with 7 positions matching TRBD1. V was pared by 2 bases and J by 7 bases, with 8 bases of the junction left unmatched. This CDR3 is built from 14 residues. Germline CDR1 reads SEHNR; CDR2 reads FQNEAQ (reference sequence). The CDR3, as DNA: TGTGCCAGCAGCTTACAGACAGGGCCGGGGGAGCAGTACTTC. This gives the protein CASSLQTGPGEQYF.

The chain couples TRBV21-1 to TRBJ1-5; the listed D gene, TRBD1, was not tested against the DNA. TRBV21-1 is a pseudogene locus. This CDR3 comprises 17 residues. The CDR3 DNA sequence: TGTGCCAGCAGCCGGAGGCTATGGACAGGGGGAAATCAGCCCCAGCATTTT. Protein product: CASSRRLWTGGNQPQHF.

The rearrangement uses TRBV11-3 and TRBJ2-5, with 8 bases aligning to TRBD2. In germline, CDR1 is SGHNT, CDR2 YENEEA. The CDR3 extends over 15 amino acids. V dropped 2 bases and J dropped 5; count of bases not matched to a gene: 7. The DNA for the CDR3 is TGTGCCAGCAGCTTATCTGCGGGAGGTCTGGAGACCCAGTACTTC. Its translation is CASSLSAGGLETQYF.

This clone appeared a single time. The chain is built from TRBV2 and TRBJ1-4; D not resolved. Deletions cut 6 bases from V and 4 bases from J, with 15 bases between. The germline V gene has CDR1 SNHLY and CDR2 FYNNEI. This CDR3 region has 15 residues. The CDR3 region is CASREEGRGNEKLFF. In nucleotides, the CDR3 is TGTGCCAGCAGGGAGGAGGGCCGGGGTAATGAAAAACTGTTTTTT.

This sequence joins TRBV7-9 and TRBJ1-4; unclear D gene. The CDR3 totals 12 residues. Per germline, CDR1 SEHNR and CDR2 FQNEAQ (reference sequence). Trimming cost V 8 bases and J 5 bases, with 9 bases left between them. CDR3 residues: CASGGENEKLFF. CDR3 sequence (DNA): TGTGCCAGCGGCGGGGAAAATGAAAAACTGTTTTTT.

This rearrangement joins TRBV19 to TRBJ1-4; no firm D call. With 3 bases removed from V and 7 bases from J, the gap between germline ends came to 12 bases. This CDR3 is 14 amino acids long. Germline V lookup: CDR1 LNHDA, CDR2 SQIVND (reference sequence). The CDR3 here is CASSISGQFEKLFF. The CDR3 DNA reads TGTGCCAGTAGTATCAGTGGGCAGTTTGAAAAACTGTTTTTT.

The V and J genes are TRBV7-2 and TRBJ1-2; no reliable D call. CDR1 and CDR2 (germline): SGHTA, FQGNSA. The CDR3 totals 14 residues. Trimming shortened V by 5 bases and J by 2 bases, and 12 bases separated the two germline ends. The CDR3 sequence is CASSQNGGNYGYTF. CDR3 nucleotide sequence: TGTGCCAGCAGCCAAAACGGAGGGAACTATGGCTACACCTTC.